This T cell receptor beta chain emerged from a study of blood T cells in healthy people across ages. Isolated per sample were at least 6 million PBMCs. Then a second PCR, running about 6 to 11 cycles, was carried out with a sample-barcoded 5' primer and a J-beta primer mix. A minimum of 2.5 million CDR3-containing paired-end reads was obtained for each sample. TCRdb ran MiXCR on the 5' RACE reads and lists one entry per CDR3 protein. The table records roughly 1,000,000 distinct CDR3 sequences, 20% to 25% of them present only once. Study results and caveats: Strong correlation linked observed beta diversity and percent naive T cells.

V shed 2 bases and J 4 bases; nucleotides not matched to a gene: 3. The CDR3 has 14 amino acids. The germline V gene has CDR1 MNHEY and CDR2 SVGAGI. For this clonotype: Its antigen remains unknown.

These same records also appear under a second study, on T cells of mothers and their children.

The chain carries TRBV6-5 and TRBJ2-5, with TRBD1 matching over 8 bases. The sequencing sample was made of blood. The sequence came from a girl aged 2 to 9 in good health. In DNA, the CDR3 is TGTGCCAGCAGTTACGTGGACAGGGTAGAGACCCAGTACTTC. Its protein product is CASSYVDRVETQYF.